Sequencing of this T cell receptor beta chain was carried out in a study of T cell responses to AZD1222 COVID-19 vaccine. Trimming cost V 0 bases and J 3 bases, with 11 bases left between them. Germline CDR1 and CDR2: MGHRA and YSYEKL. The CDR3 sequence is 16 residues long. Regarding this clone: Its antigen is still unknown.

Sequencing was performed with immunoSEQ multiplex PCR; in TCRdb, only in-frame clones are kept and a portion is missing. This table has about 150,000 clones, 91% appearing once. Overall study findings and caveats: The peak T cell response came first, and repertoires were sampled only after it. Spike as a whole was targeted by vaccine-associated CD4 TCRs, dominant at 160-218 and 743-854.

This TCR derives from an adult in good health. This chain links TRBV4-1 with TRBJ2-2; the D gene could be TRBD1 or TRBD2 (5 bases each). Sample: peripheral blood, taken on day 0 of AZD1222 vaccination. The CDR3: CASSQDPGPDTGELFF. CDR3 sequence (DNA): TGCGCCAGCAGCCAAGACCCGGGGCCAGACACCGGGGAGCTGTTTTTT.